This TCR beta chain comes out of a study of OX40 agonist ivuxolimab in advanced cancers. The assay was immunoSEQ multiplex PCR, and TCRdb's table has in-frame clones only and misses some. The profile covers fewer than 90,000 clones, with around 89% appearing a single time and approximately 0.38% taken by the ten largest. The CDR3 consists of 14 residues. CDR1 MNHNS and CDR2 SASEGT come from the germline V gene. With 6 bases removed from V and 1 base from J, the gap between germline ends came to 12 bases. Sequenced material: CD4+ or CD8+ T cells sorted from blood, taken in a trial of the OX40 agonist ivuxolimab. The receptor comes from an adult with an advanced solid tumor such as melanoma, head and neck, liver or kidney cancer. J is TRBJ2-5 and V is TRBV6-1; D is possibly TRBD1 or TRBD2 (5 bases each). Here the CDR3 reads CASRPGTAQETQYF. The CDR3 nucleotides are TGTGCCAGCAGACCCGGGACGGCCCAAGAGACCCAGTACTTC.